The rows below give T cell receptor beta chains drawn from one sample of a study of blood T cell repertoires in COVID-19. Produced via immunoSEQ multiplex PCR; TCRdb's table is partial and in-frame only. Seen here are approximately 170,000 clones, 84% observed once, and the top ten hold roughly 7.1%. The sequenced sample was peripheral blood. The receptor set was obtained from a man aged 40-50 years who had recovered from COVID-19. The CDR3 runs from the conserved cysteine through the conserved F or W. D genes are given only for firm matches. Clone size is given for some rows only: seen once, a few or many times, or a class if the clone is expanded.

>TRBD2|TRBJ2-2|.|TRBV4-2
CASTRGELAGPFVGTGELFF
TGTGCCAGCACCCGTGGTGAACTAGCGGGGCCCTTCGTCGGCACCGGGGAGCTGTTTTTT
>.|TRBJ2-7|.|TRBV18
CASFATGFGQYF
TGTGCCAGCTTCGCCACCGGGTTTGGGCAGTACTTC
>TRBD2|TRBJ2-1|few|TRBV9
CASSVVAGGRYEQFF
TGTGCCAGCAGCGTAGTGGCGGGAGGGCGATATGAGCAGTTCTTC
>.|TRBJ1-5|.|TRBV11-2
CASSLGQAFNQPQHF
TGTGCCAGCAGCTTAGGACAGGCTTTCAATCAGCCCCAGCATTTT
>TRBD2|TRBJ2-1|once|TRBV30
CAWGSGLAGNEQFF
TGTGCCTGGGGATCGGGACTAGCGGGGAATGAGCAGTTCTTC
>.|TRBJ2-7|.|TRBV6-2/TRBV6-3
CASSYQGEQYF
TGTGCCAGCAGTTACCAGGGCGAGCAGTACTTC
>.|TRBJ1-5|.|TRBV7-2
CASSLVGDNQPQHF
TGTGCCAGCAGCTTAGTGGGAGACAATCAGCCCCAGCATTTT
>TRBD1|TRBJ2-3|.|TRBV7-9
CASSFGTGFTDTQYF
TGTGCCAGCAGCTTCGGGACAGGGTTCACAGATACGCAGTATTTT
>TRBD1|TRBJ2-3|.|TRBV5-5
CASSLDRTGSRTDTQYF
TGTGCCAGCAGCTTGGACAGGACAGGGTCTCGGACAGATACGCAGTATTTT
>.|TRBJ2-1|.|TRBV19
CASSIEAGNSYNEQFF
TGTGCCAGTAGTATCGAGGCCGGGAACTCCTACAATGAGCAGTTCTTC
>TRBD2|TRBJ2-2|.|TRBV30
CAWSSGAGAGELFF
TGTGCCTGGAGTAGCGGGGCGGGGGCCGGGGAGCTGTTTTTT
>.|TRBJ2-7|once|TRBV28
CASRDMDGSYEQYF
TGTGCCAGCAGGGACATGGACGGTTCCTACGAGCAGTACTTC
>.|TRBJ2-7|few|TRBV6-5
CASSYHRQSYEQYF
TGTGCCAGCAGTTACCACAGGCAGTCCTACGAGCAGTACTTC
>.|TRBJ1-1|.|TRBV24-1
CATSDLSGTEAFF
TGTGCCACCAGTGATTTGTCGGGGACTGAAGCTTTCTTT
>.|TRBJ2-5|.|TRBV2
CASEVGGETQYF
TGTGCCAGCGAGGTAGGCGGAGAGACCCAGTACTTC
>.|TRBJ2-7|.|TRBV7-8
CASSLGRDSEQYF
TGTGCCAGCAGCTTAGGGCGGGACAGCGAGCAGTACTTC
>.|TRBJ2-3|.|TRBV6-5
CASCHGGGVTDTQYF
TGTGCCAGCTGCCACGGAGGGGGGGTCACAGATACGCAGTATTTT
>.|TRBJ2-5|.|TRBV29-1
CSVEDPAGLETQYF
TGCAGCGTTGAAGATCCCGCAGGGCTGGAGACCCAGTACTTC
>TRBD1|TRBJ2-6|.|TRBV6-1
CASSPGGSGANVLTF
TGTGCCAGCAGTCCAGGGGGCTCTGGGGCCAACGTCCTGACTTTC
>.|TRBJ2-3|.|TRBV6-4
CASRLTSTDTQYF
TGTGCCAGCCGATTGACTAGCACAGATACGCAGTATTTT
>.|TRBJ2-6|.|TRBV6-4
CASSGTDSGANVLTF
TGTGCCAGCAGTGGGACAGACTCTGGGGCCAACGTCCTGACTTTC
>TRBD1|TRBJ2-7|.|TRBV29-1
CSVARDRASSYEQYF
TGCAGCGTGGCCCGTGACAGGGCGAGCTCCTACGAGCAGTACTTC
>.|TRBJ2-2|.|TRBV27
CASSSAGASTGELFF
TGTGCCAGCAGTTCCGCGGGGGCGAGCACCGGGGAGCTGTTTTTT
>TRBD2|TRBJ2-3|.|TRBV5-4
CASSKLAGLADTQYF
TGTGCCAGCAGCAAACTAGCGGGACTGGCAGATACGCAGTATTTT
>TRBD1|TRBJ2-7|.|TRBV28
CASSQMTGEHEQYF
TGTGCCAGCAGTCAGATGACAGGGGAGCACGAGCAGTACTTC
>.|TRBJ1-1|.|TRBV21-1
CASSKRRNTEAFF
TGTGCCAGCAGCAAAAGGAGGAACACTGAAGCTTTCTTT
>TRBD1|TRBJ2-1|.|TRBV6-6
CASSLWDRGDNEQFF
TGTGCCAGCAGTTTATGGGACAGGGGGGACAATGAGCAGTTCTTC
>.|TRBJ1-5|.|TRBV9
CASSTGGPNQPQHF
TGTGCCAGCAGCACAGGCGGCCCAAATCAGCCCCAGCATTTT
>.|TRBJ1-1|.|TRBV21-1
CASSKGQNTEAFF
TGTGCCAGCAGCAAAGGACAGAACACTGAAGCTTTCTTT
>TRBD1|TRBJ2-5|.|TRBV24-1
CATSDPGGAETQYF
TGTGCCACCAGTGATCCAGGGGGCGCAGAGACCCAGTACTTC
>TRBD2|TRBJ2-1|.|TRBV7-9
CASSGGRVVNEQFF
TGTGCCAGCTCTGGCGGGAGGGTGGTGAATGAGCAGTTCTTC
>.|TRBJ2-7|once|TRBV7-2
CASSPTRRGGDEQYF
TGTGCCAGCAGTCCCACCCGGAGGGGCGGAGACGAGCAGTACTTC
>TRBD1|TRBJ2-2|.|TRBV25-1
CASSGRQGIGGELFF
TGTGCCAGCAGTGGTAGACAGGGTATCGGCGGGGAGCTGTTTTTT
>.|TRBJ1-5|.|TRBV12-2
CASRKPGQEAFNQPQHF
TGTGCAAGTCGTAAACCGGGACAGGAGGCCTTCAATCAGCCCCAGCATTTT
>.|TRBJ2-1|.|TRBV2
CASSGVRVRAEQFF
TGTGCCAGCAGTGGGGTCAGGGTGAGAGCTGAGCAGTTCTTC
>TRBD1|TRBJ1-2|.|TRBV27
CASSYSGTGIYGYTF
TGTGCCAGCAGTTACTCCGGGACAGGGATCTATGGCTACACCTTC
>TRBD1|TRBJ2-7|few|TRBV29-1
CSVEERGQAGYEQYF
TGCAGCGTTGAAGAGAGAGGACAGGCGGGCTACGAGCAGTACTTC
>TRBD2|TRBJ2-2|.|TRBV5-4
CASSHRGSATTGELFF
TGTGCCAGCAGCCACCGCGGGAGCGCTACCACCGGGGAGCTGTTTTTT
>TRBD2|TRBJ2-4|.|TRBV28
CASSLGLRGGAQYF
TGTGCCAGCAGTTTGGGGCTTCGGGGGGGCGCTCAGTACTTC
>.|TRBJ2-7|.|TRBV21-1
CASSTGKEQYF
TGTGCCAGCAGCACAGGTAAAGAGCAGTACTTC
>.|TRBJ2-5|.|TRBV28
CASSTKLGTDQETQYF
TGTGCCAGCAGTACCAAACTAGGAACGGACCAAGAGACCCAGTACTTC
>.|TRBJ2-3|.|TRBV11-2
CASSLGRSGAFTDTQYF
TGTGCCAGCAGCTTAGGTAGAAGCGGAGCCTTCACAGATACGCAGTATTTT
>.|TRBJ1-5|few|TRBV10-3
CAISESVGGNQPQHF
TGTGCCATCAGTGAGTCTGTCGGGGGGAATCAGCCCCAGCATTTT